The sequence of this TCR beta chain was determined in a study of blood T cell repertoires in COVID-19. As for the study in general: Some COVID-19 samples were acute and others convalescent; all came from the United States, Italy and Spain. PBMCs, B-cell-depleted T cells, or T cells were the source of the cDNA or gDNA that made up the material.

This clone was recorded once. TCRdb keeps only in-frame clones here, not all; method: immunoSEQ multiplex PCR. This sample has about 140,000 clones, with around 82% found just once. Participants came from about two dozen US areas, aged about 18 to 89 years. Membership in each cohort depended on participant-reported clinical history. The CDR3 runs 15 residues. Losses at the gene ends were 2 bases for V and 8 bases for J; bases not matched to a gene: 10. Germline CDR1 reads KGHSH; CDR2 reads LQKENI. V usage is TRBV18 and J usage is TRBJ1-2, with 8 positions matching TRBD1. The sequencing input was PBMCs or T cells enriched from blood (not recorded which). The source is a man aged 35-49 years with acute COVID-19. CDR3 bases: TGTGCCAGCTCACCAGGGACAGGAAACGAGGGGGGCTACACCTTC. Translated, it gives CASSPGTGNEGGYTF.